This T cell receptor (beta chain) comes out of a study of T cell responses to AZD1222 COVID-19 vaccine. The germline V gene encodes CDR1 LGHDT and CDR2 YNNKEL (reference sequence). The ends lost 1 base at V and 4 bases at J; junction bases unmatched: 5. The CDR3 has 16 residues. Details on this clone: Antigen specificity is unknown.

General study findings and limits: At study baseline, merely six AZD1222 recipients were seropositive. Clonal diversity was possibly underestimated, and the donors were mostly white British, with more females. Spike-specific TCR breadth and depth were elevated following two AZD1222 doses.

Sequenced by immunoSEQ multiplex PCR; TCRdb stores in-frame clones only, minus some. Here the sample spans around 150,000 clones, about 93% being singletons. Second doses that came at about 4 or about 12 weeks were put together. The chain recombines TRBV3-1 (or the pseudogene TRBV3-2) with TRBJ2-3; 10 positions match TRBD2. This receptor was obtained from an adult who received the AZD1222 COVID-19 vaccine. The sample in question was peripheral blood, obtained 28 days after the second AZD1222 dose. CDR3 loop: CASSQALAGASDTQYF. The CDR3 nucleotides read TGTGCCAGCAGCCAAGCGCTAGCGGGGGCATCAGATACGCAGTATTTT.